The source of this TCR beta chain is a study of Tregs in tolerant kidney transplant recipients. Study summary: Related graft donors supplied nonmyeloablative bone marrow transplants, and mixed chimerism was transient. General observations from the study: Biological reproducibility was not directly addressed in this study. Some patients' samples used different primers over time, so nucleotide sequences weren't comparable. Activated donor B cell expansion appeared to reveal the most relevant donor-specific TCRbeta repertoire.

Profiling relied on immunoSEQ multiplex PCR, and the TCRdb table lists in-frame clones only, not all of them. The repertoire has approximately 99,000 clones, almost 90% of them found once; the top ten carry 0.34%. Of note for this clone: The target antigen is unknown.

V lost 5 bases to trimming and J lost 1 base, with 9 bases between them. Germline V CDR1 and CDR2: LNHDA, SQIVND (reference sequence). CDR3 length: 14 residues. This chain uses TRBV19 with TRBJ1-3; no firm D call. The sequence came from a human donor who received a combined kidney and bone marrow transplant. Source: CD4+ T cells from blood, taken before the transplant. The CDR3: CASSVARSGNTIYF. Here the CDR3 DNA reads TGTGCCAGTAGTGTCGCCAGGTCTGGAAACACCATATATTTT. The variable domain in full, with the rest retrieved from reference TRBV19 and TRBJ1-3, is DGGITQSPKYLFRKEGQNVTLSCEQNLNHDAMYWYRQDPGQGLRLIYYSQIVNDFQKGDIAEGYSVSREKKESFPLTVTSAQKNPTAFYLCASSVARSGNTIYFGEGSWLTVV.